This T cell receptor (beta chain) is drawn from a study of blood T cell repertoires in COVID-19. Study at large: Sources were T cells, B-cell-depleted T cells, or PBMCs; the material itself was cDNA or gDNA.

Libraries were prepared by immunoSEQ multiplex PCR; TCRdb keeps only in-frame clonotypes and omits some of them. The sample carries some 320,000 clones, around nine tenths recorded once. The TCR sequence derives from a man in his sixties who had recovered from COVID-19. Sequencing input: PBMCs or T cells enriched from blood (not recorded which).

For the CDR3, the DNA is TGCGCCAGCAGTCACGCGGGACAGGGGAATCAGCCCCAGCATTTT. It encodes CASSHAGQGNQPQHF. The chain recombines TRBV4-1 with TRBJ1-5; 10 nucleotides agree with TRBD1. Germline values: CDR1 MGHRA, CDR2 YSYEKL. This CDR3 contains 15 residues. The junction had 6 bases not matched to a gene; V was cut back by 6 bases and J by 4 bases.